One TCR beta chain is described in this entry. Its cognate antigen is unknown. Method: immunoSEQ multiplex PCR; TCRdb's copy keeps in-frame clones and lacks some. This sample yields 25,000 to 35,000 clones, of which about 80% are seen a single time; approximately 5.3% belongs to the top ten. CDR1 is SGHAT, CDR2 FQNNGV, per germline. The CDR3 contains 15 residues. J lost 3 bases, V lost 0 bases, and 4 bases had no gene match. The data stem from a study of T cells in localized non-small cell lung cancer. Broader study findings: Increased T cell density in blood showed an association with longer overall survival.

This specimen consisted of peripheral blood mononuclear cells, obtained before any cancer treatment. This chain uses TRBV11-2 with TRBJ2-7, with TRBD2 identical over 8 bases. The TCR comes from a man aged 40-75 years with stage III lung adenocarcinoma. The CDR3 loop reads CASSLDHGRGYEQYF. CDR3 bases: TGTGCCAGCAGCTTAGATCACGGGAGGGGCTACGAGCAGTACTTC.